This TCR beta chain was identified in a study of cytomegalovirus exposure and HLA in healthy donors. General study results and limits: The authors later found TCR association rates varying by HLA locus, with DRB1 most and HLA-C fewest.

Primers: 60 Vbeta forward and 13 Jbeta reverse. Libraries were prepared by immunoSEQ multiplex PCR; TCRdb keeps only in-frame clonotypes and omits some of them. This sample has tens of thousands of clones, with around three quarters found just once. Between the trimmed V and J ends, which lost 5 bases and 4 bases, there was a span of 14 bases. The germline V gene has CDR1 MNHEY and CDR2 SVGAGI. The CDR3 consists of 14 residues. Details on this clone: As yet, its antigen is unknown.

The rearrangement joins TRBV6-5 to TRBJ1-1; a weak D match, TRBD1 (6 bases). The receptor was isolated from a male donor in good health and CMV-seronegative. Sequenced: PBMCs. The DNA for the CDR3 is TGTGCCAGCAGTGGGGGCAGGGCGGGCACTGAAGCTTTCTTT. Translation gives CASSGGRAGTEAFF.